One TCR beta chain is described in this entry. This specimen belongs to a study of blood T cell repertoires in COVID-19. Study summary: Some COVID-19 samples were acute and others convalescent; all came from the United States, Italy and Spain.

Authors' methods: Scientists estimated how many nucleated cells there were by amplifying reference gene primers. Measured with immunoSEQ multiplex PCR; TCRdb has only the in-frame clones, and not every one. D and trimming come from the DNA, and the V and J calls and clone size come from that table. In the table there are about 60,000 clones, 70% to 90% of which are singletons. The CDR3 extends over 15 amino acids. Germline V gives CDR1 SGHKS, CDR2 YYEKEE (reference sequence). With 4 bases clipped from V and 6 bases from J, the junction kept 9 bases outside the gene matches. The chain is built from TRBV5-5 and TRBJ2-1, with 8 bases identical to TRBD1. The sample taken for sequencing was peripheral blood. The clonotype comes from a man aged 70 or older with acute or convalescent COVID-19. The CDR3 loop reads CASSPGTGPFNEQFF. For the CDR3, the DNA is TGTGCCAGCAGCCCGGGGACAGGACCTTTCAATGAGCAGTTCTTC.